The 30 T cell receptor beta chains given below trace back to one sample, sequenced in a study of blood T cell repertoires in COVID-19. Sequencing used immunoSEQ multiplex PCR; TCRdb keeps in-frame clones, though not all of them. This table has some 100,000 clones, more than 90% appearing once. The specimen was peripheral blood. The receptors were gathered from a man aged 70-80 years with acute or convalescent COVID-19.

The chain recombines TRBV9 with TRBJ2-7; 12 nucleotides align to TRBD2. The CDR3 is made up of 14 amino acids. After removal of 2 bases from V and 5 bases from J, the junction contained 2 bases not matched to a gene. In germline, CDR1 is SGDLS, CDR2 YYNGEE. CDR3 sequence: CASSVTSGSHEQYF. DNA for the CDR3: TGTGCCAGCAGCGTGACTAGCGGGAGCCACGAGCAGTACTTC.

The chain recombines TRBV5-4 with TRBJ2-5; 10 positions agree with TRBD1. This CDR3 has 14 residues. Germline CDR1 is SGHNT and CDR2 is YYREEE (reference sequence). V shed 3 bases, J shed 7 bases, and the junction held 6 bases outside the gene matches. In DNA, the CDR3 is TGTGCCAGCAGCTCGCCGGGACAGGGGCCGACCCAGTACTTC. Protein: CASSSPGQGPTQYF.

The V and J genes are TRBV12-3 or TRBV12-4 and TRBJ2-3; TRBD2 matches at 10 bases. The CDR3 consists of 13 residues. Trimming at V came to 6 bases and at J to 6 bases, leaving 3 bases not matched to a gene. CDR3 nucleotide sequence: TGTGCCAGCAGCGCGGGACTAGCGGATACGCAGTATTTT. This encodes CASSAGLADTQYF.

Remarks on this clone: One end of the junction does not line up with germline, which may come from a read error. CDR3 region: CASSPGLAGSTDTQYF. The CDR3 DNA follows: TGTGCTAGCAGCCCGGGACTAGCGGGGAGCACAGATACGCAGTATTTT. The genes are TRBV7-7 and TRBJ2-3; 13 positions agree with TRBD2. This CDR3 is built from 16 residues. CDR1 is SSHAT and CDR2 is FNYEAQ in the germline V gene (reference sequence).

J is TRBJ2-2 and V is TRBV6-5; possible D gene TRBD2, 5 bases. V was clipped by 2 bases and J by 7 bases, with 11 bases between them. CDR1 and CDR2 (germline): MNHEY, SVGAGI. The CDR3 has 14 amino acids. The CDR3 region is CASSYPARGGELFF. For the CDR3, the DNA is TGTGCCAGCAGTTACCCAGCCCGGGGCGGGGAGCTGTTTTTT.

This clone was observed a few times. The V and J genes are TRBV3-1 (or the pseudogene TRBV3-2) and TRBJ1-2; D uncertain. The length of the CDR3 is 13 residues. Trimming shortened V by 3 bases and J by 3 bases, and 8 bases separated the two germline ends. Per the germline V gene, CDR1 is LGHDT and CDR2 is YNNKEL (reference sequence). The CDR3 coding sequence is TGTGCCAGCAGCCAGTCCCAGTACTATGGCTACACCTTC. Translating gives CASSQSQYYGYTF.

The CDR3 coding sequence is TGTGCCACCAGTGATTTAGAAGGGGGAGATGAAAAACTGTTTTTT. Its protein is CATSDLEGGDEKLFF. The chain combines TRBV24-1 with TRBJ1-4, with D maybe TRBD1 (6 bases). CDR1 KGHDR and CDR2 SFDVKD come from the germline V gene. The CDR3 has 15 amino acids. V was pared by 1 base and J by 6 bases, with 11 bases between.

CDR3 in DNA: TGTGCCAGCAGCGGACAGGGGAGGGCCAACGTCCTGACTTTC. It specifies CASSGQGRANVLTF. This rearrangement joins TRBV11-2 to TRBJ2-6; 9 bases match TRBD1. V dropped 5 bases and J dropped 5; count of bases not matched to a gene: 1. This CDR3 spans 14 amino acids. Germline CDR1 reads SGHAT; CDR2 reads FQNNGV.

J is TRBJ2-7 and V is TRBV6-2 or TRBV6-3; 9 bases map to TRBD2. CDR1 is MNHEY and CDR2 is SVGEGT in the germline V gene. The V gene end was trimmed by 2 bases and the J gene end by 5 bases; junction bases not matched to a gene: 13. CDR3 length equals 17 residues. For the CDR3, the DNA is TGTGCCAGCAGTTACACCTTAGCGGGAGAAACCAGGAACGAGCAGTACTTC. This encodes CASSYTLAGETRNEQYF.

The chain uses TRBV9 and TRBJ1-6; a weak D match, TRBD1 (5 bases). The V gene's germline CDR1 is SGDLS and CDR2 YYNGEE. This CDR3 is built from 12 residues. The ends were cut back, 0 bases at V and 14 bases at J, with 9 bases in the middle. This CDR3 is CASSVARGALHF. For the CDR3, the DNA is TGTGCCAGCAGCGTAGCTCGGGGGGCCCTCCACTTT.

The chain has TRBV7-2 and TRBJ1-5, with 9 bases lining up with TRBD1. V dropped 5 bases and J dropped 4; count of bases not matched to a gene: 9. The CDR3 extends over 16 amino acids. CDR1 and CDR2 (germline): SGHTA, FQGNSA. The CDR3 DNA follows: TGTGCCAGCAGCCTTGGGGGGGGACAGGGAAATCAGCCCCAGCATTTT. Translated, it gives CASSLGGGQGNQPQHF.

V and J are TRBV4-2 and TRBJ2-7; TRBD1 agrees at 12 bases. CDR1 and CDR2 (germline): LGHNA, YNFKEQ. This CDR3 comprises 15 residues. V lost 2 bases, J lost 6 bases, and 5 bases stayed unmatched. The CDR3 region is CASSQPGQGASEQYF. CDR3 DNA: TGTGCCAGCAGCCAACCGGGACAGGGGGCGTCCGAGCAGTACTTC.

V usage is TRBV18 and J usage is TRBJ1-3; D unclear. This CDR3 has 16 amino acids. Trimming removed 1 base from V and 0 bases from J, with 10 bases in between. Germline assignment: CDR1 KGHSH and CDR2 LQKENI. Written as DNA, the CDR3 is TGTGCCAGCTCACCACGTGAGGGCCACTCTGGAAACACCATATATTTT. Its translation: CASSPREGHSGNTIYF.

The chain uses TRBV6-5 and TRBJ1-6, with D perhaps matching TRBD1 (6 bases). In germline, CDR1 is MNHEY, CDR2 SVGAGI. V shed 0 bases and J shed 5 bases, with 11 bases lying between them. This CDR3 has 16 residues. The CDR3 region has the DNA TGTGCCAGCAGTTACTCGAGGTACAGGGATAATTCACCCCTCCACTTT. It codes for CASSYSRYRDNSPLHF.

This clone was seen a few times. The V and J genes are TRBV5-6 and TRBJ1-2; the D is unclear. The V gene's germline CDR1 is SGHDT and CDR2 YYEEEE. V gave up 0 bases and J gave up 6 bases, with 12 bases separating them. This CDR3 is built from 14 residues. The CDR3 protein is CASSLGHPSNGYTF. The CDR3 DNA reads TGTGCCAGCAGCTTGGGACACCCTTCTAATGGCTACACCTTC.

The chain couples TRBV7-9 to TRBJ2-4, with 8 positions matching TRBD2. Germline V lookup: CDR1 SEHNR, CDR2 FQNEAQ (reference sequence). CDR3 length equals 13 residues. Trimming removed 10 bases from V and 5 bases from J; junction bases left unmatched: 7. This CDR3 is CAITGTSENIQYF. DNA of the CDR3: TGTGCCATCACCGGGACTAGTGAAAACATTCAGTACTTC. The whole variable domain, filled in from reference TRBV7-9 and TRBJ2-4, reads DTGVSQNPRHKITKRGQNVTFRCDPISEHNRLYWYRQTLGQGPEFLTYFQNEAQLEKSRLLSDRFSAERPKGSFSTLEIQRTEQGDSAMYLCAITGTSENIQYFGAGTRLSVL.

Details on this clone: Sequence at one end of the junction differs from germline and may be a read error. The V call is TRBV7-7, the J call TRBJ2-1; no clear D. Germline CDR1 reads SSHAT; CDR2 reads FNYEAQ (reference sequence). The CDR3 loop spans 13 amino acids. The DNA of the CDR3 is TGTGCTAGCAGCTTAGGTGTTGCGCATGAGCAGTTCTTC. This encodes CASSLGVAHEQFF.

The genes are TRBV7-3 and TRBJ2-1; 11 bases are shared with TRBD2. The CDR3 length is 15 residues. Germline CDR1 is SGHTA and CDR2 is FQGTGA. J lost 5 bases, V lost 5 bases, and 5 bases had no gene match. CDR3 DNA sequence: TGTGCCAGCAGCCGCACTAGCGGGAGTAACAATGAGCAGTTCTTC. It codes for CASSRTSGSNNEQFF.

The gene calls are TRBV5-1 and TRBJ2-2, with 12 bases lining up with TRBD2. This CDR3 has 14 amino acids. Trimming removed 4 bases from V and 8 bases from J; junction bases left unmatched: 3. Germline values: CDR1 SGHRS, CDR2 YFSETQ. CDR3 protein: CASSLLAGGGELFF. The CDR3 coding sequence is TGCGCCAGCAGCCTACTAGCGGGAGGTGGGGAGCTGTTTTTT.

The chain uses TRBV28 and TRBJ2-1; a weak D match, TRBD1 (5 bases). The CDR3 is 12 residues long. The ends were cut back, 6 bases at V and 7 bases at J, with 10 bases in the middle. Germline assignment: CDR1 MDHEN and CDR2 SYDVKM. The CDR3 DNA follows: TGTGCCAGCAGCACTCAGGGTAATGAGCAGTTCTTC. Translation: CASSTQGNEQFF.

Here the CDR3 reads CAIADSGNTIYF. DNA of the CDR3: TGTGCCATCGCAGACTCTGGAAACACCATATATTTT. J is TRBJ1-3 and V is TRBV10-3, with D uncertain. The CDR3 covers 12 residues. CDR1 is ENHRY and CDR2 is SYGVKD in the germline V gene. Trimming removed 8 bases at V and 0 bases at J, with 5 bases between.

The chain couples TRBV7-2 to TRBJ2-6; tentative D call: TRBD2 (5 bases). V lost 1 base and J lost 2, with 6 bases in between. The CDR3 consists of 15 residues. Germline CDR1 is SGHTA and CDR2 is FQGNSA. The CDR3 DNA sequence: TGTGCCAGCAGCTTAGACGGGGCTGGGGCCAACGTCCTGACTTTC. This encodes CASSLDGAGANVLTF.

The chain has TRBV24-1 and TRBJ1-5; D is ambiguous. V was shortened by 3 bases and J by 5 bases, with 4 bases between the two germline ends. This CDR3 has 12 amino acids. The germline V gene encodes CDR1 KGHDR and CDR2 SFDVKD. Here the CDR3 DNA reads TGTGCCACCAGTGATGCGGATCAGCCCCAGCATTTT. Its protein product is CATSDADQPQHF.

This chain links TRBV14 with TRBJ2-7; 10 positions agree with TRBD2. The CDR3 totals 15 residues. Germline-derived CDR1 and CDR2 are SGHDN and FVKESK. Unmatched junction bases numbered 6, after V lost 5 bases and J lost 2 bases. In DNA form, the CDR3 reads TGTGCCAGCAGCGGAATAGCGGGGGGAACCTACGAGCAGTACTTC. Translation gives CASSGIAGGTYEQYF.

The V call is TRBV27, the J call TRBJ1-2; tentative D call: TRBD1 (5 bases). CDR3 length: 15 residues. CDR1 and CDR2 from the germline V gene are MNHEY and SMNVEV (reference sequence). Trimming took off 3 bases at V and 6 bases at J, with 17 bases between the two ends. The CDR3 region has the DNA TGTGCCAGCAGTTTTGCCCTCCAGGGAGGCCATGGCTACACCTTC. This translates into CASSFALQGGHGYTF.

This clone was observed once. The rearrangement joins TRBV4-1 to TRBJ2-3, with D tentatively TRBD2 (6 bases). The V gene lost 4 bases and the J gene lost 6 bases, with 14 bases spanning the gap. CDR3 size: 14 residues. Germline assignment: CDR1 MGHRA and CDR2 YSYEKL. The CDR3 is CASSPGTSLDTQYF. CDR3 coding DNA: TGCGCCAGCAGCCCCGGGACTTCCCTGGATACGCAGTATTTT.

This clone was observed a single time. V usage is TRBV11-2 and J usage is TRBJ1-4; D possibly corresponds to TRBD1 (5 bases). CDR1 and CDR2 (germline): SGHAT, FQNNGV. V lost 3 bases and J lost 7, with 12 bases in between. The CDR3 runs 14 residues. The CDR3 nucleotides read TGTGCCAGCAGCTTTGGGGGGTGGGGTGAAAAACTGTTTTTT. This translates into CASSFGGWGEKLFF.

This chain joins TRBV19 and TRBJ2-7, with a tentative D call TRBD1 (7 bases). V lost 4 bases, J lost 3 bases, and 10 bases lay in between. The CDR3 sequence is 13 residues long. Germline V gives CDR1 LNHDA, CDR2 SQIVND (reference sequence). The CDR3 loop reads CASSSRGDYEQYF. The DNA of the CDR3 is TGTGCCAGTAGTAGCAGGGGGGACTACGAGCAGTACTTC.

In its sample, this clone was seen once. This rearrangement joins TRBV9 to TRBJ2-3; D is possibly TRBD1 (6 bases). The germline V and J ends were trimmed by 0 bases and 4 bases, with 6 bases remaining between them. The CDR3 sequence is 13 residues long. Germline CDR1 SGDLS, CDR2 YYNGEE. The CDR3 bases are TGTGCCAGCAGCGTAGGGACAGCAGATACGCAGTATTTT. Its protein product is CASSVGTADTQYF.

The chain has TRBV28 and TRBJ1-2, with D unclear. The V end was cut by 3 bases, the J end by 5 bases, with 7 bases between. The CDR3 contains 12 residues. Germline V gene sequence: CDR1 MDHEN, CDR2 SYDVKM. This chain's CDR3 is CASSLTGYGYTF. The CDR3 nucleotides are TGTGCCAGCAGTTTGACGGGGTATGGCTACACCTTC.